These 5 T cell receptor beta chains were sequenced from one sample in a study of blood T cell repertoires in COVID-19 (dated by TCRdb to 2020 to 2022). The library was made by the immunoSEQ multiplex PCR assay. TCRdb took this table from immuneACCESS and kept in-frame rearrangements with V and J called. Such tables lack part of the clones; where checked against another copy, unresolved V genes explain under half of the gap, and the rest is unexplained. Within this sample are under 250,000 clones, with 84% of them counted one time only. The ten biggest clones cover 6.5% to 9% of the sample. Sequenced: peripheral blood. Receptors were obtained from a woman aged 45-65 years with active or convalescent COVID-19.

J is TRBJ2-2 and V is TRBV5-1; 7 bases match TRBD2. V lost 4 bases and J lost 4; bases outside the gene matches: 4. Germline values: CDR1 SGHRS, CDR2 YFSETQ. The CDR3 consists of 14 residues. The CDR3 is CASSRDYSTGELFF. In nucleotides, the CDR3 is TGCGCCAGCAGCCGGGACTACTCCACCGGGGAGCTGTTTTTT.

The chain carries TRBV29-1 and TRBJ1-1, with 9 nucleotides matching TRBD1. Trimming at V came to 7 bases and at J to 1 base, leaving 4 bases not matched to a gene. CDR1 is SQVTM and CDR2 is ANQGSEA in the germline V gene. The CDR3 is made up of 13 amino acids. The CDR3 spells CSDGGQGNTEAFF. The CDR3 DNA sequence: TGCAGCGACGGGGGACAGGGGAACACTGAAGCTTTCTTT.

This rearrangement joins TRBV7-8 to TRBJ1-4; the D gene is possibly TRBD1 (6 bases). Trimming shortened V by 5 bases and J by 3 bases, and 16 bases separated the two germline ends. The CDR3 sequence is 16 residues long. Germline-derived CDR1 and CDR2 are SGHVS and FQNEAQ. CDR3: CASSVHRERANEKLFF. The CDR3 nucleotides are TGTGCCAGCAGCGTCCACAGGGAGAGGGCTAATGAAAAACTGTTTTTT.

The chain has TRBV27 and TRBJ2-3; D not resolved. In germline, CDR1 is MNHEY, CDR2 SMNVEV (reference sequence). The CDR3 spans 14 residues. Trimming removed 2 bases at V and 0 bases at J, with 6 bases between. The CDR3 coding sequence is TGTGCCAGCAGTTTAATTCCAAGCACAGATACGCAGTATTTT. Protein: CASSLIPSTDTQYF.

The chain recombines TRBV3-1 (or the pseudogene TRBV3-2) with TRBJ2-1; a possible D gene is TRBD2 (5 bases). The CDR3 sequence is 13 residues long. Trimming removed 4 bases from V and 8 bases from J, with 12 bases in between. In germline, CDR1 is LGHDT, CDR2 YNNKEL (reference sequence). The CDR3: CASSLNGVDEQFF. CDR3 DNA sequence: TGTGCCAGCAGCCTCAACGGGGTGGATGAGCAGTTCTTC.